This T cell receptor (beta chain) was captured in a study of control samples from healthy donors and cancer patients (dated by TCRdb to about 2020). This clone was found a few times. Its antigen has not been determined. No base quality values were provided; no much bigger clone lies one nucleotide off. Library preparation employed the immunoSEQ multiplex PCR assay. Held by TCRdb, this immuneACCESS table contains in-frame sequences only and omits some clones. Under half of the omission traces to an unresolved V gene where checked; the cause of the rest is unknown. Present in this sample are 35,000 to 50,000 clones, about 94% of which were seen just once. The ten largest clones add up to roughly 25% of the sample. The sample was blood. The source of this sequence is a man in his 60s in good health.

CDR3 protein: CASSVGEGTSTDTQYF. The bases read TGTGCCAGCAGCGTAGGCGAGGGAACTAGCACAGATACGCAGTATTTT. This chain is built from TRBV9 and TRBJ2-3; TRBD2 is a weak D gene call, 5 bases matching. The cysteine opens and the phenylalanine closes a CDR3 of 16 amino acids. Just CDR3 DNA is preserved here, 48 bases in frame from base 1. The V and J ends are trimmed by 0 bases and 0 bases, leaving 11 bases between them. In the germline V gene, CDR1 corresponds to SGDLS and CDR2 to YYNGEE. Supplemented by the reference TRBV9 and TRBJ2-3 proteins around the CDR3, the complete variable domain is DSGVTQTPKHLITATGQRVTLRCSPRSGDLSVYWYQQSLDQGLQFLIQYYNGEERAKGNILERFSAQQFPDLHSELNLSSLELGDSALYFCASSVGEGTSTDTQYFGPGTRLTVL.